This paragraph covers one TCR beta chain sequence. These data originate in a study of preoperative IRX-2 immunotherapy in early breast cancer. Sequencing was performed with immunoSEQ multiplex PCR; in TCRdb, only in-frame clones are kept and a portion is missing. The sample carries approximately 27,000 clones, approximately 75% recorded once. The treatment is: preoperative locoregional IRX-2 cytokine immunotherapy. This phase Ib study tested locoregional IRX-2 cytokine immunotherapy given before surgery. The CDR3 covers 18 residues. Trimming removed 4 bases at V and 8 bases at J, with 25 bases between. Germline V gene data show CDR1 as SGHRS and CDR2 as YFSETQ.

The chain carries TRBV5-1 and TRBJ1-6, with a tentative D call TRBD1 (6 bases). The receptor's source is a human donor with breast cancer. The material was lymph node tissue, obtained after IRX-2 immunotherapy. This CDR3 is CASSQGSLRGRFDSPLHF. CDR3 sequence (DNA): TGCGCCAGCAGCCAAGGCTCCCTGAGGGGGAGGTTTGATTCACCCCTCCACTTT.